The 20 T cell receptor beta chains presented below share a single source sample, sequenced in a study of cytomegalovirus exposure and HLA in healthy donors. Sequenced by immunoSEQ multiplex PCR; TCRdb stores in-frame clones only, minus some. The sample comprises around 150,000 clones, about 90% of which are singletons, and more than 2.5% rests with the top ten. The sequencing sample was made of PBMCs. These receptors were obtained from a woman aged 18-29 years in good health and CMV-seropositive.

This clone was recorded once. The V gene is TRBV18, the J gene TRBJ2-7, with 7 bases matching TRBD1. The J segment lost 3 bases and the V segment lost 2 bases, leaving 4 bases of the junction unmatched. Germline CDR1 and CDR2: KGHSH and LQKENI. CDR3 length: 14 residues. CDR3 in DNA: TGTGCCAGCTCACCAATCAGGGGGTACTACGAGCAGTACTTC. Translation: CASSPIRGYYEQYF.

This clone was seen at least ten times. V is TRBV4-3 and J is TRBJ1-4; 10 bases line up with TRBD1. The CDR3 consists of 15 residues. The V and J ends lost 3 bases and 8 bases, in that order; junction bases with no gene match: 6. The V gene's germline CDR1 is LGHNA and CDR2 YSLEER. The CDR3 DNA reads TGCGCCAGCAGCCACATGACAGGGGGCGAGGAAAAACTGTTTTTT. This codes for CASSHMTGGEEKLFF.

The rearrangement uses TRBV29-1 and TRBJ1-5, with D unclear. Germline V CDR1 and CDR2: SQVTM, ANQGSEA. The CDR3 contains 13 residues. V gave up 4 bases and J gave up 0 bases, with 7 bases separating them. Here the CDR3 reads CSVAGDSNQPQHF. CDR3 nucleotides: TGCAGCGTTGCCGGGGATAGCAATCAGCCCCAGCATTTT.

V and J are TRBV2 and TRBJ2-7, with D hard to call. The CDR3 runs to 14 residues. Trimming pared 3 bases from V and 2 bases from J, leaving 11 bases between. Looked up from germline, CDR1 is SNHLY and CDR2 is FYNNEI. In DNA, the CDR3 is TGTGCCAGCAGTGACGGATCAGGCGCCTACGAGCAGTACTTC. Its protein is CASSDGSGAYEQYF.

The chain recombines TRBV5-6 with TRBJ2-1, with a tentative D call TRBD2 (6 bases). Per germline, CDR1 SGHDT and CDR2 YYEEEE. The CDR3 sequence is 15 residues long. Trimming removed 4 bases from V and 4 bases from J, with 15 bases in between. Here the CDR3 reads CASSPLGGRYNEQFF. In nucleotides, the CDR3 is TGTGCCAGCAGCCCCCTTGGAGGGAGGTACAATGAGCAGTTCTTC.

This chain uses TRBV10-3 with TRBJ1-2; tentatively, D is TRBD1 (5 bases). Germline CDR1 is ENHRY and CDR2 is SYGVKD. Trimming took 0 bases from V and 1 from J, leaving 9 bases between them. The CDR3 is made up of 15 amino acids. The CDR3 is CAISESQGFNYGYTF. The CDR3 DNA sequence: TGTGCCATCAGTGAGTCCCAGGGATTTAACTATGGCTACACCTTC.

This chain links TRBV4-2 with TRBJ2-5; 8 positions agree with TRBD2. Germline V gene lookup returns CDR1 LGHNA and CDR2 YNFKEQ. The V and J ends lost 0 bases and 4 bases, in that order; junction bases with no gene match: 7. CDR3 length: 16 residues. This CDR3 is CASSQDLAGGGETQYF. The CDR3 coding sequence is TGTGCCAGCAGCCAAGATCTGGCGGGAGGTGGAGAGACCCAGTACTTC.

This clone has just a few counts. V is TRBV4-1 and J is TRBJ2-7; tentatively, D is TRBD2 (5 bases). The length of the CDR3 is 13 residues. CDR1 is MGHRA and CDR2 is YSYEKL in the germline V gene. V gave up 3 bases and J gave up 3 bases, with 9 bases separating them. The CDR3 spells CASSHTRGYEQYF. The CDR3 nucleotides read TGCGCCAGCAGCCACACCCGGGGCTACGAGCAGTACTTC.

The gene calls are TRBV6-6 and TRBJ2-1; D perhaps matches TRBD1 (5 bases). This CDR3 region has 13 residues. Germline V gene sequence: CDR1 MNHNY, CDR2 SVGAGI (reference sequence). The V end lost 4 bases, the J end lost 8 bases, and 12 bases lay between the germline ends. The CDR3 spells CASSFLRVDEQFF. CDR3 in DNA: TGTGCCAGCAGTTTCCTCAGGGTGGATGAGCAGTTCTTC.

This rearrangement joins TRBV19 to TRBJ2-5; 7 nucleotides align to TRBD2. Germline CDR1 is LNHDA and CDR2 is SQIVND (reference sequence). With 5 bases clipped from V and 5 bases from J, the junction kept 11 bases outside the gene matches. CDR3 length equals 15 residues. CDR3 residues: CASSGRTSFSETQYF. In DNA form, the CDR3 reads TGTGCCAGTAGTGGGAGGACTAGTTTTTCGGAGACCCAGTACTTC.

The chain uses TRBV5-1 and TRBJ2-7; 12 bases align to TRBD1. The germline gives CDR1 SGHRS, CDR2 YFSETQ. This CDR3 contains 18 residues. The ends lost 5 bases at V and 1 base at J; junction bases unmatched: 13. CDR3 DNA: TGCGCCAGCAGACCCGGGACAGGGGGCCTAGCGGGTTCCTACGAGCAGTACTTC. Its protein product is CASRPGTGGLAGSYEQYF.

The V call is TRBV2, the J call TRBJ2-7; D is undetermined. The V end lost 5 bases, the J end lost 2 bases, and 10 bases lay between the germline ends. Germline CDR1 and CDR2: SNHLY and FYNNEI. The CDR3 totals 13 residues. CDR3 residues: CASSTALTYEQYF. The CDR3 region has the DNA TGTGCCAGCAGTACTGCCCTTACCTACGAGCAGTACTTC.

The V and J genes are TRBV4-1 and TRBJ2-2, with 10 bases lining up with TRBD2. V shed 1 base and J 1 base; nucleotides not matched to a gene: 6. This CDR3 is built from 18 residues. Germline assignment: CDR1 MGHRA and CDR2 YSYEKL. The CDR3 sequence: CASSQVASGGLNTGELFF. CDR3 nucleotides: TGCGCCAGCAGCCAAGTTGCTAGCGGGGGCTTGAACACCGGGGAGCTGTTTTTT.

V gene TRBV10-3 combines with J gene TRBJ1-3, with D tentatively TRBD1 (5 bases). CDR1 ENHRY and CDR2 SYGVKD come from the germline V gene. V was trimmed by 5 bases and J by 0 bases, leaving 11 bases between them. The CDR3 is 15 residues long. CDR3 protein: CAISRGVHSGNTIYF. CDR3 DNA: TGTGCCATCAGTCGGGGGGTCCACTCTGGAAACACCATATATTTT.

V and J are TRBV2 and TRBJ2-4, with a possible D match to TRBD1 (5 bases). The length of the CDR3 is 13 residues. The V gene's germline CDR1 is SNHLY and CDR2 FYNNEI. V was cut by 7 bases and J by 8 bases, with 15 bases left in between. The CDR3 sequence is CASTAQGWDIQYF. The CDR3 DNA follows: TGTGCCAGCACCGCGCAGGGATGGGACATTCAGTACTTC. Full variable domain (missing parts from reference TRBV2 and TRBJ2-4): EPEVTQTPSHQVTQMGQEVILRCVPISNHLYFYWYRQILGQKVEFLVSFYNNEISEKSEIFDDQFSVERPDGSNFTLKIRSTKLEDSAMYFCASTAQGWDIQYFGAGTRLSVL.

The chain has TRBV7-8 and TRBJ2-1; no clear D gene. With 1 base removed from V and 7 bases from J, the gap between germline ends came to 11 bases. The CDR3 consists of 14 residues. Germline V CDR1 and CDR2: SGHVS, FQNEAQ. CDR3 sequence (DNA): TGTGCCAGCAGCTTAGTGTCGCGTTGGAATGAGCAGTTCTTC. Translated: CASSLVSRWNEQFF.

The chain is built from TRBV15 and TRBJ1-2, with 9 bases identical to TRBD1. The CDR3 covers 17 residues. V was pared by 5 bases and J by 4 bases, with 14 bases of the junction left unmatched. The V gene's germline CDR1 is LNHNV and CDR2 YYDKDF (reference sequence). The CDR3 DNA follows: TGTGCCACCAGCGGTCCCCGGACAGGGGCCGGCGGCTATGGCTACACCTTC. Its translation is CATSGPRTGAGGYGYTF. Using reference TRBV15 and TRBJ1-2 for the parts outside the CDR3, the full variable domain is DAMVIQNPRYQVTQFGKPVTLSCSQTLNHNVMYWYQQKSSQAPKLLFHYYDKDFNNEADTPDNFQSRRPNTSFCFLDIRSPGLGDTAMYLCATSGPRTGAGGYGYTFGSGTRLTVV.

V is TRBV6-6 and J is TRBJ2-3; TRBD2 matches at 10 bases. The CDR3 spans 15 residues. V trimming: 6 bases; J trimming: 4 bases; junction bases outside the gene matches: 7. Germline CDR1 reads MNHNY; CDR2 reads SVGAGI (reference sequence). The DNA for the CDR3 is TGTGCCAGCAGCTCGGGACTAGCGAGCGCAGATACGCAGTATTTT. As protein: CASSSGLASADTQYF.

The rearrangement links TRBV7-2 to TRBJ2-1; D remains unclear. The V end lost 3 bases, the J end lost 9 bases, and 9 bases lay between the germline ends. This CDR3 has 12 amino acids. Germline CDR1 and CDR2: SGHTA and FQGNSA. The CDR3 loop is CASSLGVGEQFF. DNA for the CDR3: TGTGCCAGCAGCTTGGGCGTGGGTGAGCAGTTCTTC. The variable domain in full, completed from reference TRBV7-2 and TRBJ2-1, reads GAGVSQSPSNKVTEKGKDVELRCDPISGHTALYWYRQSLGQGLEFLIYFQGNSAPDKSGLPSDRFSAERTGGSVSTLTIQRTQQEDSAVYLCASSLGVGEQFFGPGTRLTVL.

J is TRBJ1-2 and V is TRBV5-5, with 7 nucleotides matching TRBD1. This CDR3 spans 14 amino acids. The V segment lost 2 bases and the J segment 4 bases; nucleotides outside the gene matches: 5. The germline V gene encodes CDR1 SGHKS and CDR2 YYEKEE (reference sequence). The CDR3 here is CASSLGGAAYGYTF. DNA of the CDR3: TGTGCCAGCAGCTTAGGGGGCGCGGCCTATGGCTACACCTTC.